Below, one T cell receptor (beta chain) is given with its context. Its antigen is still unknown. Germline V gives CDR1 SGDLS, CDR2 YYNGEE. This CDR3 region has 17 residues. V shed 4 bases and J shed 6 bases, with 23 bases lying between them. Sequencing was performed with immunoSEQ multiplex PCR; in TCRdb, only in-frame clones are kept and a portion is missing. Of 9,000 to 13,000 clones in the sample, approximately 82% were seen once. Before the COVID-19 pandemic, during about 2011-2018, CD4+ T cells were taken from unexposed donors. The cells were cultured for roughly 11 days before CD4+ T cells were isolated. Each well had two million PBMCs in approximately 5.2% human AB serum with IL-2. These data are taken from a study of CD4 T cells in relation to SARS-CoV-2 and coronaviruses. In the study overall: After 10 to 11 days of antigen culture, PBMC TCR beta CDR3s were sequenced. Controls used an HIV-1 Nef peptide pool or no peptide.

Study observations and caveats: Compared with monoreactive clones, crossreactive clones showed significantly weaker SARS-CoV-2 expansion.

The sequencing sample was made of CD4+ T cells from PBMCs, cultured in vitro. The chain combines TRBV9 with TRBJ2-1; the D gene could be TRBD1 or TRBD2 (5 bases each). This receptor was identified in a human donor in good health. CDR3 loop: CASSLRLGTGLSNEQFF. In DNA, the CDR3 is TGTGCCAGCAGCCTCCGCCTGGGGACGGGCTTGAGCAATGAGCAGTTCTTC.